The 14 T cell receptor beta chains below were found in one sample sequenced in a study of shared clonotypes between healthy human individuals. Repertoires were generated with immunoSEQ multiplex PCR, while TCRdb's copy carries only in-frame clones and drops some. Seen here are approximately 640,000 clones, 72% observed once, and the top ten hold approximately 2%. The sequenced material came from memory CD4+ T cells sorted from blood. The subset is: CD45RA-negative fraction. All receptors derive from a woman aged 30 to 39 in good health.

This clone has just a few counts. This chain links TRBV11-2 with TRBJ2-5, with 8 bases that match TRBD2. The end of the DNA is better explained by TRBJ2-7, so the J call may be wrong. The CDR3 is 14 residues long. Germline V gives CDR1 SGHAT, CDR2 FQNNGV. CDR3 sequence (DNA): TGTGCCAGCAGCTTAAAGCGGGAGATACACGAGCAGTACTTC. Translated: CASSLKREIHEQYF.

The rearrangement uses TRBV11-2 and TRBJ2-7, with 8 bases lining up with TRBD2. Germline-derived CDR1 and CDR2 are SGHAT and FQNNGV. The CDR3 contains 14 residues. V lost 4 bases and J lost 3; bases outside the gene matches: 5. The CDR3 sequence: CASSWAGLDYEQYF. The CDR3 nucleotides are TGTGCCAGCAGCTGGGCGGGACTAGACTACGAGCAGTACTTC.

There are a few counts of this clone. V gene TRBV4-2 combines with J gene TRBJ2-4; D is uncertain. V lost 4 bases and J 0 bases, leaving 13 bases between the germline ends. The CDR3 consists of 16 residues. Germline values: CDR1 LGHNA, CDR2 YNFKEQ. The CDR3 is CASSLQPLLAKNIQYF. In DNA form, the CDR3 reads TGTGCCAGCAGCCTGCAGCCGTTACTAGCCAAAAACATTCAGTACTTC.

The chain uses TRBV2 and TRBJ2-2; D remains ambiguous. The CDR3 is 16 amino acids. CDR1 and CDR2 from the germline V gene are SNHLY and FYNNEI. The V gene lost 2 bases and the J gene lost 4 bases, with 14 bases spanning the gap. CDR3 loop: CASSERTVRTTGELFF. DNA of the CDR3: TGTGCCAGCAGTGAACGCACAGTGAGGACCACCGGGGAGCTGTTTTTT. The whole variable domain, filled in from reference TRBV2 and TRBJ2-2, reads EPEVTQTPSHQVTQMGQEVILRCVPISNHLYFYWYRQILGQKVEFLVSFYNNEISEKSEIFDDQFSVERPDGSNFTLKIRSTKLEDSAMYFCASSERTVRTTGELFFGEGSRLTVL.

The chain couples TRBV5-1 to TRBJ2-6; D not certain. The CDR3 runs 16 residues. Per the germline V gene, CDR1 is SGHRS and CDR2 is YFSETQ. Between the trimmed V and J ends, which lost 4 bases and 4 bases, there was a span of 15 bases. CDR3 amino acids: CASSPMWGSGANVLTF. CDR3 DNA sequence: TGCGCCAGCAGCCCTATGTGGGGTTCCGGGGCCAACGTCCTGACTTTC. The variable domain in full, completed from reference TRBV5-1 and TRBJ2-6, reads KAGVTQTPRYLIKTRGQQVTLSCSPISGHRSVSWYQQTPGQGLQFLFEYFSETQRNKGNFPGRFSGRQFSNSRSEMNVSTLELGDSALYLCASSPMWGSGANVLTFGAGSRLTVL.

This clone was counted once. The junction differs from germline at one of its ends, possibly a read error. The rearrangement links TRBV4-1 to TRBJ2-3; 15 bases align to TRBD2. The CDR3 loop spans 14 amino acids. Germline values: CDR1 MGHRA, CDR2 YSYEKL. The CDR3 bases are TGCGCCAGCAGCCAACCCGGGACTAGCGGGAGGAGGGATTTT. This codes for CASSQPGTSGRRDF.

CDR3 coding DNA: TGTGCCAGCTCTTTACTACCTACCCTGGGCACCACAGATACGCAGTATTTT. It encodes CASSLLPTLGTTDTQYF. The chain links TRBV18 to TRBJ2-3; D gene ambiguous. The CDR3 totals 17 residues. CDR1 and CDR2 (germline): KGHSH, LQKENI. V gave up 6 bases and J gave up 2 bases, with 21 bases separating them.

This clone was counted a few times. The J gene is TRBJ1-4, the V gene TRBV28; TRBD1 aligns across 7 bases. The germline V gene has CDR1 MDHEN and CDR2 SYDVKM. Trimming removed 3 bases from V and 4 bases from J; junction bases left unmatched: 8. The CDR3 length is 16 residues. This CDR3 reads CASSLVPGTDNEKLFF. CDR3 DNA: TGTGCCAGCAGTTTGGTGCCCGGGACAGATAATGAAAAACTGTTTTTT.

The V gene is TRBV27, the J gene TRBJ2-2; D gene unclear. Trimming stripped 5 bases from V and 1 base from J, with 17 bases between. The CDR3 spans 17 residues. Germline loops: CDR1 MNHEY, CDR2 SMNVEV (reference sequence). CDR3 sequence reads: CASSPTLLDLNTGELFF. DNA for the CDR3: TGTGCCAGCAGTCCTACTCTTCTAGACCTGAACACCGGGGAGCTGTTTTTT.

This chain joins TRBV28 and TRBJ2-7, with TRBD1 matching over 8 bases. This CDR3 region has 14 residues. The V gene's germline CDR1 is MDHEN and CDR2 SYDVKM. The trim removed 6 bases at V and 7 bases at J, leaving 11 bases unmatched. Written as DNA, the CDR3 is TGTGCCAGCAGCGGACAGGGAGTGGGGTGGGAGCAGTACTTC. Translated: CASSGQGVGWEQYF.

CDR3 nucleotides: TGCGCCAGCAGCCAAAAGATTGGGGGATTCGGCACCGGGGAGCTGTTTTTT. Translation gives CASSQKIGGFGTGELFF. The chain couples TRBV4-1 to TRBJ2-2, with D possibly being TRBD1 or TRBD2 (5 bases each). The V end was cut by 2 bases, the J end by 4 bases, with 17 bases between. Germline CDR1 reads MGHRA; CDR2 reads YSYEKL. CDR3 size: 17 residues.

This clone has ten or more counts. The J gene is TRBJ1-3, the V gene TRBV6-1; D uncertain. V was shortened by 7 bases and J by 3 bases, with 10 bases between the two germline ends. Per the germline V gene, CDR1 is MNHNS and CDR2 is SASEGT. The CDR3 spans 13 residues. CDR3 DNA sequence: TGTGCCAGCATTCGGGAGAGTGGAAACACCATATATTTT. This encodes CASIRESGNTIYF.

The chain couples TRBV18 to TRBJ2-5; 7 nucleotides agree with TRBD2. The CDR3 consists of 14 residues. Looked up from germline, CDR1 is KGHSH and CDR2 is LQKENI. The ends lost 3 bases at V and 1 base at J; junction bases unmatched: 2. The CDR3 spells CASSPSSGQETQYF. The CDR3 coding sequence is TGTGCCAGCTCACCCTCTAGCGGCCAAGAGACCCAGTACTTC.

The J gene is TRBJ2-7, the V gene TRBV27; D not certain. The CDR3 has 13 amino acids. V was trimmed by 2 bases and J by 7 bases, leaving 12 bases between them. Germline assignment: CDR1 MNHEY and CDR2 SMNVEV (reference sequence). The CDR3 spells CASSLSPGFEQYF. The CDR3 bases are TGTGCCAGCAGTTTAAGCCCCGGCTTTGAGCAGTACTTC.